The clone carrying this T cell receptor (beta chain) has a single count. TCR cDNA libraries were made from RNA using a previously described, modified protocol. TCRdb redid the calling of the 5' RACE reads with MiXCR, one entry per CDR3 protein. The data hold roughly 340,000 distinct CDR3 sequences, with 28% observed a single time. The source of the sample is a study of identical twins' blood T cells. Germline-derived CDR1 and CDR2 are LNHDA and SQIVND (reference sequence). V lost 7 bases and J 6 bases, leaving 18 bases between the germline ends. The CDR3 is 14 amino acids. The source is a woman aged 18 to 50 in good health. Material: PBMCs. This sequence joins TRBV19 and TRBJ1-2; D possibly corresponds to TRBD1 (5 bases). CDR3 sequence: CASNELWGGNGYTF. DNA for the CDR3: TGTGCCAGTAATGAACTATGGGGCGGCAATGGCTACACCTTC.